These 15 T cell receptor beta chains originate from one sample sequenced in a study of cytomegalovirus exposure and HLA in healthy donors. PCR involved 60 Vbeta and 13 Jbeta primers. Clones were sequenced by immunoSEQ multiplex PCR, and TCRdb holds only the in-frame ones, with some missing. The sample has a few hundred thousand clones, 70% to 90% seen once. The material sequenced was PBMCs. The receptors come from a young man in good health and CMV-seronegative.

The V and J genes are TRBV2 and TRBJ2-1; 8 bases line up with TRBD2. Looked up from germline, CDR1 is SNHLY and CDR2 is FYNNEI. This CDR3 comprises 16 residues. Trimming at V came to 8 bases and at J to 6 bases, leaving 15 bases not matched to a gene. CDR3 loop: CASPSGRGAYGNEQFF. DNA of the CDR3: TGTGCCAGCCCCTCGGGGCGGGGGGCGTATGGCAATGAGCAGTTCTTC.

V gene TRBV5-6 combines with J gene TRBJ1-6, with 7 bases that match TRBD1. Trimming cost V 4 bases and J 0 bases; bases outside gene matches: 10. The CDR3 runs to 18 residues. Germline V gives CDR1 SGHDT, CDR2 YYEEEE. DNA of the CDR3: TGTGCCAGCAGCACCTACCGGGACAGTAGCTCCTATAATTCACCCCTCCACTTT. Protein sequence: CASSTYRDSSSYNSPLHF.

The chain joins TRBV4-1 to TRBJ2-3; D call uncertain. CDR3 length equals 12 residues. Germline V gene data show CDR1 as MGHRA and CDR2 as YSYEKL. V was pared by 3 bases and J by 4 bases, with 5 bases between. CDR3 nucleotide sequence: TGCGCCAGCAGCCATAGTGCAGATACGCAGTATTTT. It is translated as CASSHSADTQYF.

This clone was counted between two and nine times. The J gene is TRBJ1-4, the V gene TRBV5-5; 7 bases align to TRBD1. Germline V lookup: CDR1 SGHKS, CDR2 YYEKEE (reference sequence). V lost 2 bases and J lost 11; bases outside the gene matches: 6. The CDR3 is made up of 13 amino acids. The CDR3 region has the DNA TGTGCCAGCAGCTTTACAGGGGATCCCAAACTGTTTTTT. As protein: CASSFTGDPKLFF.

The chain is built from TRBV5-4 and TRBJ2-7; 8 bases align to TRBD1. CDR1 and CDR2 (germline): SGHNT, YYREEE (reference sequence). With V trimmed by 0 bases and J by 6 bases, 5 bases remained unmatched. The CDR3 consists of 14 residues. The CDR3 spells CASSLGQGPREQYF. Written as DNA, the CDR3 is TGTGCCAGCAGCTTGGGACAGGGGCCCCGCGAGCAGTACTTC.

The chain combines TRBV6-6 with TRBJ2-1; 9 positions match TRBD2. The CDR3 has 14 residues. The ends lost 6 bases at V and 7 bases at J; junction bases unmatched: 7. Germline CDR1 MNHNY, CDR2 SVGAGI (reference sequence). As DNA, the CDR3 is TGTGCCAGCAGGCAGCGGGGGGTGCCTAATGAGCAGTTCTTC. Its translation is CASRQRGVPNEQFF.

The V call is TRBV11-2, the J call TRBJ2-5; no clear D. The CDR3 has 13 amino acids. CDR1 is SGHAT, CDR2 FQNNGV, per germline. V shed 4 bases and J shed 3 bases, with 9 bases lying between them. CDR3 sequence: CASSSNTKETQYF. The CDR3 nucleotides are TGTGCCAGCAGCTCCAACACCAAAGAGACCCAGTACTTC.

The V gene is TRBV5-8, the J gene TRBJ2-3; D perhaps matches TRBD1 (6 bases). Germline CDR1 is SGHTS and CDR2 is YDEGEE. The CDR3 extends over 16 amino acids. Trimming left V 1 base short and J 3 bases short, with 15 bases between. The CDR3 sequence is CASSLFWGLTTDTQYF. The DNA for the CDR3 is TGTGCCAGCAGCTTGTTCTGGGGGCTTACAACAGATACGCAGTATTTT.

In its sample, this clone was seen a few times. The chain couples TRBV18 to TRBJ1-5; the D is unclear. This CDR3 comprises 15 residues. Germline V lookup: CDR1 KGHSH, CDR2 LQKENI. Trimming pared 2 bases from V and 4 bases from J, leaving 12 bases between. CDR3 residues: CASSPGSVANQPQHF. The CDR3 DNA reads as TGTGCCAGCTCACCAGGGAGCGTAGCAAATCAGCCCCAGCATTTT.

The J gene is TRBJ1-1, the V gene TRBV29-1; 9 bases agree with TRBD1. From germline, CDR1 is SQVTM and CDR2 ANQGSEA. V trimming: 6 bases; J trimming: 0 bases; junction bases outside the gene matches: 2. This CDR3 has 13 amino acids. Here the CDR3 DNA reads TGCAGCGTGAGGACAGGGGTGAACACTGAAGCTTTCTTT. Translating gives CSVRTGVNTEAFF.

The chain couples TRBV5-1 to TRBJ1-3; 9 bases map to TRBD1. With V trimmed by 4 bases and J by 4 bases, 9 bases remained unmatched. CDR1 is SGHRS and CDR2 is YFSETQ in the germline V gene. The length of the CDR3 is 16 residues. The CDR3 coding sequence is TGCGCCAGCAGCCTAGTCGGGACAGGGATCGGAAACACCATATATTTT. Translated: CASSLVGTGIGNTIYF.

The chain is built from TRBV19 and TRBJ2-7; the match to TRBD1 covers 7 bases. The trim removed 4 bases at V and 0 bases at J, leaving 9 bases unmatched. Germline CDR1 and CDR2: LNHDA and SQIVND (reference sequence). The CDR3 extends over 16 amino acids. The CDR3 here is CASSTPRDSSSYEQYF. CDR3 DNA: TGTGCCAGTAGTACCCCCCGGGACAGCAGCTCCTACGAGCAGTACTTC. Supplemented by reference TRBV19 and TRBJ2-7, the full variable domain reads DGGITQSPKYLFRKEGQNVTLSCEQNLNHDAMYWYRQDPGQGLRLIYYSQIVNDFQKGDIAEGYSVSREKKESFPLTVTSAQKNPTAFYLCASSTPRDSSSYEQYFGPGTRLTVT.

This rearrangement joins TRBV4-2 to TRBJ2-5; 11 nucleotides agree with TRBD1. In germline, CDR1 is LGHNA, CDR2 YNFKEQ. The CDR3 contains 19 residues. Losses at the gene ends were 3 bases for V and 4 bases for J; bases not matched to a gene: 16. The CDR3 nucleotides read TGTGCCAGCAGCCAGGTGTGGATGGGGACAGGGGGACAGTTAGAGACCCAGTACTTC. Its protein product is CASSQVWMGTGGQLETQYF.

The chain carries TRBV29-1 and TRBJ2-1, with D possibly TRBD2 on 5 matching bases. V lost 3 bases and J lost 5, with 14 bases in between. The CDR3 is 14 amino acids. The germline CDR1 and CDR2 sequences are SQVTM and ANQGSEA. CDR3 nucleotide sequence: TGCAGCGTTGAGGGGTTCGGGGAAAACAATGAGCAGTTCTTC. This gives the protein CSVEGFGENNEQFF.

This chain links TRBV10-3 with TRBJ2-7; D is uncertain. Germline V CDR1 and CDR2: ENHRY, SYGVKD. The V end was cut by 4 bases, the J end by 3 bases, with 16 bases between. The CDR3 length is 15 residues. CDR3 region: CAISGMSTTVYEQYF. The CDR3 DNA reads as TGTGCCATCAGTGGAATGTCCACGACTGTCTACGAGCAGTACTTC.